This T cell receptor beta chain was retrieved from a study of control samples from healthy donors and cancer patients. TCRdb's copy holds only in-frame clones and misses some; the assay was immunoSEQ multiplex PCR. This table holds 350,000 to 450,000 clones, 90% found once. This CDR3 is 12 amino acids long. V lost 6 bases and J 3 bases, leaving 8 bases between the germline ends. CDR1 MDHEN and CDR2 SYDVKM come from the germline V gene. This clonotype originated in a man aged 35 to 55 with head and neck cancer. The chain recombines TRBV28 with TRBJ1-1; D unclear. The sequenced sample was PBMCs. The chain's CDR3 is CASSPRDTEAFF. CDR3 sequence (DNA): TGTGCCAGCAGCCCCCGGGACACTGAAGCTTTCTTT.